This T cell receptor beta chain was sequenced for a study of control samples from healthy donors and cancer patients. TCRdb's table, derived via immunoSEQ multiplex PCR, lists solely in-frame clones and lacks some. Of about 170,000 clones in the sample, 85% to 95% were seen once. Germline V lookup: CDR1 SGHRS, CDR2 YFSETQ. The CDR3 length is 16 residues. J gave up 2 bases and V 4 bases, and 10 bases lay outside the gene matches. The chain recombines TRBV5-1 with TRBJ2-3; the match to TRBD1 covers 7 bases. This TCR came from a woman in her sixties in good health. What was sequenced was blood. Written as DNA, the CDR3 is TGCGCCAGCAGCAGAACAGGGGATGGGTCCACAGATACGCAGTATTTT. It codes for CASSRTGDGSTDTQYF.